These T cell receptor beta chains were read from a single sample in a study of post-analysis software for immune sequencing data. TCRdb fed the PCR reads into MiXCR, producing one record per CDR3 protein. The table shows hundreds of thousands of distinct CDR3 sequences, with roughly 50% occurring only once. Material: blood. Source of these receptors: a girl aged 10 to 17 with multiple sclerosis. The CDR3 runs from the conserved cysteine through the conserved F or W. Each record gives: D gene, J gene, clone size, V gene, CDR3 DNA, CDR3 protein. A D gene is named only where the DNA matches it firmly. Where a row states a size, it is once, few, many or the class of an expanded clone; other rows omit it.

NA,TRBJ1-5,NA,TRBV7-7,TGTGCTAGCAGCTTGAGAAAGGTCCCGATTGGCAATCAGCCCCAGCATTTT,CASSLRKVPIGNQPQHF
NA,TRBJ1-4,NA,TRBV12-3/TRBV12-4,TGTGCCAGCAGTTTCTCGGTTAATGAAAAACTGTTTTTT,CASSFSVNEKLFF
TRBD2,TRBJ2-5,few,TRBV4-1,TGCGCCAGCAGCCAAATAAACTCCAGACTAGCGGGGGGACCCTACCAAGAGACCCAGTACTTC,CASSQINSRLAGGPYQETQYF
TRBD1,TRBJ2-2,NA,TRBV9,TGTGCCAGCAGCGCGACAGGGACGAACACCGGGGAGCTGTTTTTT,CASSATGTNTGELFF
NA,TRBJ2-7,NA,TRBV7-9,TGTGCCAGCAGCTTAGACTGGACTTACCTTCTAGGGGAGCAGTACTTC,CASSLDWTYLLGEQYF
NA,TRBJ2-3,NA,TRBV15,TGTGCCACCAGCAGAGACGGGAGTTGGACAGATACGCAGTATTTT,CATSRDGSWTDTQYF
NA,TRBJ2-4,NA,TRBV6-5,TGTGCCAGCAGTTACCGGGGAAGTTATGGGGCTTTAGCCAAAAACATTCAGTACTTC,CASSYRGSYGALAKNIQYF
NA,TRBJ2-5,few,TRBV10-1,TGCGCCAGCAGTGAGTCGCGCAGGGTAGAGACCCAGTACTTC,CASSESRRVETQYF
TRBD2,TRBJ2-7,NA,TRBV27,TGTGCCAGCAGTCCGGCTAGCGGGGTAATCGCAGGCGAGCAGTACTTC,CASSPASGVIAGEQYF
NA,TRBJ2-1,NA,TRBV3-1,TGTGCCAGCAGCCAAGATCCAGTTTACAATGAGCAGTTCTTC,CASSQDPVYNEQFF